The sequence of this T cell receptor beta chain was determined in a study of T cell responses to AZD1222 COVID-19 vaccine. Looking at the study overall: Second doses were pooled across both intervals (about 4 or about 12 weeks). Study conclusions and caveats: Two AZD1222 doses significantly raised spike-specific TCR breadth and depth over controls. There were vaccine-associated CD4 TCRs across spike, dominant at 160-218 and 743-854. Repertoire collection took place solely once the T cell response had peaked.

Regarding this clone: What it binds is unknown. One end of the junction fails to match germline, which may point to a read error.

The table came from immunoSEQ multiplex PCR; TCRdb's copy has only in-frame clones and leaves some out. The table includes about 140,000 clones, 92% detected once. The CDR3 runs 12 residues. CDR1 is MDHEN, CDR2 SYDVKM, per germline. Sequences were derived from peripheral blood, sampled on day 0 of AZD1222 vaccination. V and J are TRBV28 and TRBJ1-6; the D is unclear. This receptor was obtained from an adult in good health. This chain's CDR3 is CASSLWEGPLHF. The DNA of the CDR3 is TGTGCCAGCAGCTTATGGGAGGGCCCCCTCCACTTT.